These 30 T cell receptor beta chains were sequenced from one sample in a study of OX40 agonist ivuxolimab in advanced cancers. Assay used: immunoSEQ multiplex PCR; TCRdb lists only in-frame clones, some missing. The sample includes 50,000 or so clones, 80% to 90% of them seen just once. Sequences were derived from CD4+ or CD8+ T cells sorted from blood, sampled in a trial of the OX40 agonist ivuxolimab. These receptors all come from an adult with an advanced solid tumor such as melanoma, head and neck, liver or kidney cancer.

V usage is TRBV2 and J usage is TRBJ2-1; D not resolved. The V and J ends lost 1 base and 0 bases respectively, with 7 bases between them. The CDR3 runs 15 residues. CDR1 is SNHLY and CDR2 is FYNNEI in the germline V gene. Here the CDR3 DNA reads TGTGCCAGCAGTGAAGACTCAAGCTCCTACAATGAGCAGTTCTTC. Translated, it gives CASSEDSSSYNEQFF.

The V call is TRBV6-4, the J call TRBJ2-7; weak D call: TRBD2 (6 bases). The germline gives CDR1 MRHNA, CDR2 SNTAGT. V shed 0 bases and J shed 6 bases, with 6 bases lying between them. This CDR3 comprises 12 residues. The CDR3 DNA is TGTGCCAGCAGTGACTCGGGGGGCGAGCAGTACTTC. Translated, it gives CASSDSGGEQYF.

CDR3 residues: CATINAEMNTEAFF. DNA for the CDR3: TGTGCCACCATCAACGCAGAAATGAACACTGAAGCTTTCTTT. The V gene is TRBV15, the J gene TRBJ1-1, with no clear D. The CDR3 contains 14 residues. Trimming removed 7 bases at V and 0 bases at J, with 12 bases between. Germline V gives CDR1 LNHNV, CDR2 YYDKDF (reference sequence).

The CDR3 DNA follows: TGTGCCGTAGGGACAGGACACAATGAGCAGTTCTTC. Translating it yields CAVGTGHNEQFF. The V and J genes are TRBV28 and TRBJ2-1; 8 nucleotides match TRBD1. The CDR3 contains 12 residues. Per germline, CDR1 MDHEN and CDR2 SYDVKM. V was pared by 11 bases and J by 5 bases, with 5 bases of the junction left unmatched.

This clone was recorded only once. The gene calls are TRBV6-5 and TRBJ2-3; TRBD2 matches at 7 bases. V dropped 5 bases and J dropped 2; count of bases not matched to a gene: 4. The germline CDR1 and CDR2 sequences are MNHEY and SVGAGI. CDR3 length: 14 residues. CDR3 DNA: TGTGCCAGCAGTGGCGGGGGATTCACAGATACGCAGTATTTT. Its protein product is CASSGGGFTDTQYF.

The chain links TRBV7-9 to TRBJ2-7; no definite D call. V lost 6 bases to trimming and J lost 5 bases, with 8 bases between them. Germline V gives CDR1 SEHNR, CDR2 FQNEAQ (reference sequence). CDR3 length equals 11 residues. Written as DNA, the CDR3 is TGTGCCAGCAGACCAGCCCACGAGCAGTACTTC. Translating gives CASRPAHEQYF.

The CDR3 sequence: CASSSAADRGRGDGYTF. The CDR3 DNA is TGTGCCAGCAGCTCTGCCGCTGACAGGGGGCGAGGGGATGGCTACACCTTC. The rearrangement links TRBV11-3 to TRBJ1-2, with 10 bases identical to TRBD1. This CDR3 has 17 residues. V shed 4 bases and J 6 bases; nucleotides not matched to a gene: 14. Germline CDR1 reads SGHNT; CDR2 reads YENEEA.

The rearrangement links TRBV5-4 to TRBJ2-1; D gene ambiguous. V gave up 6 bases and J gave up 10 bases, with 11 bases separating them. From germline, CDR1 is SGHNT and CDR2 YYREEE (reference sequence). CDR3 length: 11 residues. This chain's CDR3 is CASTQAREQFF. In nucleotides, the CDR3 is TGTGCCAGCACCCAGGCGAGAGAGCAGTTCTTC.

CDR3: CASSSPGTGLTEKLFF. CDR3 bases: TGTGCCAGCAGCTCACCGGGCACAGGGCTAACGGAAAAACTGTTTTTT. The chain is built from TRBV7-8 and TRBJ1-4, with D possibly TRBD1 on 6 matching bases. The V gene's germline CDR1 is SGHVS and CDR2 FQNEAQ. CDR3 length: 16 amino acids. V lost 4 bases to trimming and J lost 8 bases, with 20 bases between them.

The rearrangement uses TRBV4-2 and TRBJ2-1; perhaps TRBD2 as D (6 bases). V lost 1 base, J lost 7 bases, and 14 bases lay in between. From germline, CDR1 is LGHNA and CDR2 YNFKEQ. CDR3 length equals 15 residues. CDR3 sequence: CASSQVSGSGNEQFF. The CDR3 region has the DNA TGTGCCAGCAGCCAAGTCTCAGGGAGCGGGAATGAGCAGTTCTTC.

The gene calls are TRBV5-6 and TRBJ2-3; TRBD1 matches 7 bases. Germline trimming cut 0 bases from V and 0 bases from J; bases unmatched to any gene: 4. Germline values: CDR1 SGHDT, CDR2 YYEEEE. This CDR3 is 16 amino acids long. The CDR3 nucleotides read TGTGCCAGCAGCTTGGAAGGGGGCCTAAGCACAGATACGCAGTATTTT. Its translation: CASSLEGGLSTDTQYF.

V and J are TRBV6-1 and TRBJ1-2; no clear D gene. This CDR3 is built from 15 residues. V was trimmed by 4 bases and J by 7 bases, leaving 19 bases between them. Germline V CDR1 and CDR2: MNHNS, SASEGT. Written as DNA, the CDR3 is TGTGCCAGCAGTGCCGAACGGGCCCTCGGGAGTGGCTACACCTTC. Protein product: CASSAERALGSGYTF.

The genes are TRBV21-1 and TRBJ1-2. TRBV21-1 is an annotated pseudogene. The CDR3 sequence is 12 residues long. CDR3: CASSERVYGYTF. CDR3 nucleotides: TGTGCCAGCAGCGAAAGGGTCTATGGCTACACCTTC.

This clone is a singleton in its sample. The V and J genes are TRBV7-2 and TRBJ2-3; 8 bases map to TRBD2. Germline-derived CDR1 and CDR2 are SGHTA and FQGNSA. The CDR3 sequence is 16 residues long. Trimming removed 5 bases from V and 0 bases from J; junction bases left unmatched: 7. The CDR3 reads CASSRQLAASTDTQYF. The CDR3 DNA follows: TGTGCCAGCAGCCGACAACTAGCGGCTAGCACAGATACGCAGTATTTT.

This chain uses TRBV7-2 with TRBJ1-4; D is unresolved. V dropped 6 bases and J dropped 4 bases, with 18 bases sitting between them. Germline lookup yields CDR1 SGHTA and CDR2 FQGNSA. This CDR3 is built from 16 residues. The CDR3: CASSFRVAGYNEKLFF. The CDR3 DNA is TGTGCCAGCAGTTTTAGGGTGGCAGGCTATAATGAAAAACTGTTTTTT.

V is TRBV7-6 and J is TRBJ2-7; no reliable D call. The germline V gene has CDR1 SGHVS and CDR2 FNYEAQ. This CDR3 is built from 13 residues. Trimming pared 2 bases from V and 6 bases from J, leaving 11 bases between. CDR3 sequence (DNA): TGTGCCAGCAGCTTAAGAACTTTTAGCGAGCAGTACTTC. It yields the protein CASSLRTFSEQYF.

The rearrangement uses TRBV5-1 and TRBJ2-1; 8 positions agree with TRBD2. The germline CDR1 and CDR2 sequences are SGHRS and YFSETQ. The ends lost 4 bases at V and 8 bases at J; junction bases unmatched: 8. The CDR3 covers 14 residues. The CDR3 DNA reads TGCGCCAGCAGCAGGTTGGCGGGAGGAGATGAGCAGTTCTTC. This codes for CASSRLAGGDEQFF.

The chain has TRBV11-2 and TRBJ1-2; 7 positions match TRBD1. This CDR3 is built from 14 residues. Per germline, CDR1 SGHAT and CDR2 FQNNGV. V lost 3 bases, J lost 4 bases, and 5 bases stayed unmatched. The chain's CDR3 is CASSFRQGGYGYTF. In nucleotides, the CDR3 is TGTGCCAGCAGCTTTCGACAGGGCGGCTATGGCTACACCTTC. The complete variable domain, with remaining parts taken from reference TRBV11-2 and TRBJ1-2, reads EAGVAQSPRYKIIEKRQSVAFWCNPISGHATLYWYQQILGQGPKLLIQFQNNGVVDDSQLPKDRFSAERLKGVDSTLKIQPAKLEDSAVYLCASSFRQGGYGYTFGSGTRLTVV.

The chain links TRBV11-2 to TRBJ2-7; D is ambiguous. The CDR3 runs to 15 residues. V lost 4 bases to trimming and J lost 2 bases, with 15 bases between them. Germline CDR1 reads SGHAT; CDR2 reads FQNNGV. The CDR3 region is CASSSDVGPTYEQYF. The CDR3 nucleotides are TGTGCCAGCAGCTCGGACGTAGGACCAACCTACGAGCAGTACTTC.

In nucleotides, the CDR3 is TGTGCCAGCAGCTTTCGGGTCCGGACAGGGAACACCGGGGAGCTGTTTTTT. Translation: CASSFRVRTGNTGELFF. The chain couples TRBV5-6 to TRBJ2-2, with TRBD1 identical over 7 bases. CDR1 SGHDT and CDR2 YYEEEE come from the germline V gene. This CDR3 contains 17 residues. The junction had 8 bases not matched to a gene; V was cut back by 2 bases and J by 1 base.

The rearrangement joins TRBV28 to TRBJ2-3, with D maybe TRBD1 (5 bases). Germline V CDR1 and CDR2: MDHEN, SYDVKM. This CDR3 is built from 16 residues. V was pared by 1 base and J by 0 bases, with 11 bases between. CDR3 region: CASSLSDSLSTDTQYF. CDR3 DNA: TGTGCCAGCAGTTTATCCGACAGTCTGAGCACAGATACGCAGTATTTT.

This clone was recorded once. This chain joins TRBV27 and TRBJ2-1; maybe TRBD1 (6 bases). The CDR3 extends over 14 amino acids. Trimming removed 9 bases from V and 7 bases from J, with 19 bases in between. CDR1 MNHEY and CDR2 SMNVEV come from the germline V gene (reference sequence). CDR3 amino acids: CASQVGAHLNEQFF. Written as DNA, the CDR3 is TGTGCCAGTCAAGTGGGGGCGCATCTGAATGAGCAGTTCTTC.

The chain recombines TRBV7-7 with TRBJ2-1, with 12 bases fitting TRBD2. CDR3 length: 16 amino acids. Trimming at V came to 0 bases and at J to 5 bases, leaving 2 bases not matched to a gene. CDR1 and CDR2 from the germline V gene are SSHAT and FNYEAQ (reference sequence). The CDR3 region is CASSLAASGGDNEQFF. The DNA for the CDR3 is TGTGCCAGCAGCTTAGCCGCTAGCGGGGGGGACAATGAGCAGTTCTTC.

The chain employs TRBV4-1 and TRBJ2-7; 13 positions agree with TRBD2. Germline loops: CDR1 MGHRA, CDR2 YSYEKL. This CDR3 is built from 16 residues. Trimming cost V 3 bases and J 7 bases; bases outside gene matches: 9. The CDR3 DNA follows: TGCGCCAGCAGCCACGGCACTAGCGGGGGGGCGGGGGAGCAGTACTTC. Its protein is CASSHGTSGGAGEQYF.

The gene calls are TRBV27 and TRBJ2-1; 9 bases align to TRBD1. This CDR3 has 16 residues. Germline V gene lookup returns CDR1 MNHEY and CDR2 SMNVEV (reference sequence). V trimming: 3 bases; J trimming: 7 bases; junction bases outside the gene matches: 10. The CDR3 DNA reads as TGTGCCAGCAGTTTTGTCCGGGACAGGGCAGAGAATGAGCAGTTCTTC. Translated: CASSFVRDRAENEQFF.

For the CDR3, the DNA is TGCGCCAGCAGTGCTCGGAGGGGGGCGGTGAGGGGCCAGCCGGCCCAGCATTTT. Amino acids: CASSARRGAVRGQPAQHF. This chain joins TRBV10-1 and TRBJ1-5, with a weak D call TRBD1 (6 bases). Per the germline V gene, CDR1 is WNHNN and CDR2 is SYGVQD (reference sequence). This CDR3 is built from 18 residues. The V end was cut by 4 bases, the J end by 11 bases, with 30 bases between.

The table lists this clone with a count of one. The rearrangement joins TRBV4-1 to TRBJ2-7; 12 bases fit TRBD1. Trimming removed 8 bases from V and 3 bases from J; junction bases left unmatched: 17. This CDR3 has 18 residues. Germline CDR1 MGHRA, CDR2 YSYEKL. The DNA of the CDR3 is TGCGCCAGCGGACAAACCACCGGGACAGGGGGCTCTTTCTACGAGCAGTACTTC. Protein: CASGQTTGTGGSFYEQYF.

The V call is TRBV14, the J call TRBJ2-1, with a tentative D call TRBD2 (7 bases). V shed 1 base and J shed 2 bases, with 12 bases lying between them. Germline-derived CDR1 and CDR2 are SGHDN and FVKESK. The CDR3 length is 16 residues. CDR3 sequence: CASSQVYGGPYNEQFF. CDR3 nucleotide sequence: TGTGCCAGCAGCCAAGTGTACGGGGGGCCCTACAATGAGCAGTTCTTC.

The rearrangement joins TRBV6-5 to TRBJ1-2, with 7 bases matching TRBD1. J lost 14 bases, V lost 0 bases, and 9 bases had no gene match. CDR3 length equals 13 residues. Per the germline V gene, CDR1 is MNHEY and CDR2 is SVGAGI. The CDR3 protein is CASSYSPGTVYTF. In DNA, the CDR3 is TGTGCCAGCAGTTACTCCCCCGGGACAGTGTATACCTTC.

This chain joins TRBV27 and TRBJ2-1; a possible D gene is TRBD1 (7 bases). Germline V gives CDR1 MNHEY, CDR2 SMNVEV (reference sequence). The germline V and J ends were trimmed by 4 bases and 6 bases, with 16 bases remaining between them. This CDR3 comprises 15 residues. The CDR3 sequence is CASSWAGQSGNEQFF. The CDR3 nucleotides read TGTGCCAGCAGTTGGGCGGGACAGAGTGGCAATGAGCAGTTCTTC.